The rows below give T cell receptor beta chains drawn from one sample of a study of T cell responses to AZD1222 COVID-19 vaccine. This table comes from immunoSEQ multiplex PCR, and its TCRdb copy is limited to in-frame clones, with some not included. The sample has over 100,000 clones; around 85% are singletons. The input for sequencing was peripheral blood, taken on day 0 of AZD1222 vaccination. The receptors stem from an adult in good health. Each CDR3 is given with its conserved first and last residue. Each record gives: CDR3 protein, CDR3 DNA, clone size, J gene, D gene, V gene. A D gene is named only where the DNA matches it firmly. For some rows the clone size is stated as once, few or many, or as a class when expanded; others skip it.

cdr3_aa: CASSPSAAVVDTQYF; cdr3_nt: TGTGCCAGCAGCCCCTCAGCGGCCGTGGTTGATACGCAGTATTTT; clone_size: -; j_call: TRBJ2-3; d_call: -; v_call: TRBV7-9
cdr3_aa: CASSPERGRAQHTQYF; cdr3_nt: TGTGCCAGCAGTCCCGAACGTGGGAGGGCTCAACATACGCAGTATTTT; clone_size: -; j_call: TRBJ2-3; d_call: TRBD2; v_call: TRBV27
cdr3_aa: CASSLTGREGPDTQYF; cdr3_nt: TGTGCCAGCAGCCTCACGGGGCGGGAGGGCCCAGATACGCAGTATTTT; clone_size: -; j_call: TRBJ2-3; d_call: TRBD2; v_call: TRBV5-6
cdr3_aa: CAWRTWGQGTNTEAFF; cdr3_nt: TGTGCCTGGAGAACGTGGGGACAGGGGACGAACACTGAAGCTTTCTTT; clone_size: -; j_call: TRBJ1-1; d_call: TRBD1; v_call: TRBV30
cdr3_aa: CASSSRQGANTGELFF; cdr3_nt: TGTGCCAGCAGCTCGAGACAGGGGGCGAACACCGGGGAGCTGTTTTTT; clone_size: few; j_call: TRBJ2-2; d_call: TRBD1; v_call: TRBV5-4
cdr3_aa: CASQRQGGYGYTF; cdr3_nt: TGCGCCAGCCAAAGACAGGGAGGCTATGGCTACACCTTC; clone_size: once; j_call: TRBJ1-2; d_call: TRBD1; v_call: TRBV10-1
cdr3_aa: CAWGLAGGRYEQYF; cdr3_nt: TGTGCCTGGGGACTAGCGGGAGGAAGGTACGAGCAGTACTTC; clone_size: -; j_call: TRBJ2-7; d_call: TRBD2; v_call: TRBV30
cdr3_aa: CASSPDRVNYGYTF; cdr3_nt: TGTGCCAGCAGTCCAGACAGAGTTAACTATGGCTACACCTTC; clone_size: -; j_call: TRBJ1-2; d_call: -; v_call: TRBV11-2
cdr3_aa: CASSRPGVPGVTEAFF; cdr3_nt: TGTGCCAGCAGCCGTCCGGGGGTGCCGGGGGTCACTGAAGCTTTCTTT; clone_size: -; j_call: TRBJ1-1; d_call: -; v_call: TRBV7-9
cdr3_aa: CASSERRGGSGNTIYF; cdr3_nt: TGTGCCAGCAGTGAGAGGAGGGGAGGCTCTGGAAACACCATATATTTT; clone_size: -; j_call: TRBJ1-3; d_call: -; v_call: TRBV2
cdr3_aa: CAWTRGTSRLNEQFF; cdr3_nt: TGTGCCTGGACTAGAGGGACTAGTCGCCTCAATGAGCAGTTCTTC; clone_size: -; j_call: TRBJ2-1; d_call: TRBD2; v_call: TRBV30
cdr3_aa: CASKGTSGNSYEQYF; cdr3_nt: TGTGCCAGCAAGGGGACTAGCGGAAACTCCTACGAGCAGTACTTC; clone_size: -; j_call: TRBJ2-7; d_call: TRBD2; v_call: TRBV28
cdr3_aa: CASSLTPYSNQPQHF; cdr3_nt: TGCGCCAGCAGCTTGACGCCTTATAGCAATCAGCCCCAGCATTTT; clone_size: -; j_call: TRBJ1-5; d_call: -; v_call: TRBV5-1
cdr3_aa: CASSLTRNYGYTF; cdr3_nt: TGTGCCAGCAGTTTGACACGTAACTATGGCTACACCTTC; clone_size: -; j_call: TRBJ1-2; d_call: -; v_call: TRBV5-4
cdr3_aa: CASSLGGRGYTF; cdr3_nt: TGTGCCAGCAGCTTGGGAGGGAGAGGCTACACCTTC; clone_size: -; j_call: TRBJ1-2; d_call: -; v_call: TRBV7-9
cdr3_aa: CASSGWGASGANVLTF; cdr3_nt: TGTGCCAGTAGCGGTTGGGGGGCCTCTGGGGCCAACGTCCTGACTTTC; clone_size: -; j_call: TRBJ2-6; d_call: -; v_call: TRBV19
cdr3_aa: CASSSGQSGDTQYF; cdr3_nt: TGCGCCAGCAGCTCGGGACAGTCAGGGGATACGCAGTATTTT; clone_size: -; j_call: TRBJ2-3; d_call: TRBD1; v_call: TRBV5-1
cdr3_aa: CASSFWTSQGGELFF; cdr3_nt: TGTGCCAGCAGCTTTTGGACCTCTCAAGGCGGGGAGCTGTTTTTT; clone_size: -; j_call: TRBJ2-2; d_call: -; v_call: TRBV5-4
cdr3_aa: CATSRRADTQYF; cdr3_nt: TGTGCCACCAGCAGGCGGGCTGATACGCAGTATTTT; clone_size: -; j_call: TRBJ2-3; d_call: -; v_call: TRBV15
cdr3_aa: CASSLALTGELFF; cdr3_nt: TGTGCCAGCAGCTTAGCGCTTACCGGGGAGCTGTTTTTT; clone_size: -; j_call: TRBJ2-2; d_call: -; v_call: TRBV11-2
cdr3_aa: CASSQYRGVSNEQFF; cdr3_nt: TGTGCCAGCAGTCAATACAGGGGTGTTAGCAATGAGCAGTTCTTC; clone_size: once; j_call: TRBJ2-1; d_call: TRBD1; v_call: TRBV28